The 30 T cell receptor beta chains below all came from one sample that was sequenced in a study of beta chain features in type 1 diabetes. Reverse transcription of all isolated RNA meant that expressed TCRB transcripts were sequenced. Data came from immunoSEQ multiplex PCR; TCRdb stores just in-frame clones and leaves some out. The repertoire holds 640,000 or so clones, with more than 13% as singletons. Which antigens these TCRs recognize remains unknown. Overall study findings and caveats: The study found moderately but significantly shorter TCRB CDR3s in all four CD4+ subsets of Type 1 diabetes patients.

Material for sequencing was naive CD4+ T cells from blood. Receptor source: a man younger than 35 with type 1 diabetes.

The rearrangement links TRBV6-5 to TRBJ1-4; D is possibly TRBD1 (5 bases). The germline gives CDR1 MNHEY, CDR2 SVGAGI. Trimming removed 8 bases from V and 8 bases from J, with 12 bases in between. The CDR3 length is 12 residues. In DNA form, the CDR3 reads TGTGCCAGCCGGGGGAATGGGGAAAAACTGTTTTTT. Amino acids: CASRGNGEKLFF.

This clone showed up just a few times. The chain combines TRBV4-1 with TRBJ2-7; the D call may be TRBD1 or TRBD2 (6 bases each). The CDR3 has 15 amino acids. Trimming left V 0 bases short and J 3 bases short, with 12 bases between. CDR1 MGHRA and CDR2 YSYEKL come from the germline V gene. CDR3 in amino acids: CASSQDRGGLYEQYF. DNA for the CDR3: TGCGCCAGCAGCCAAGACAGGGGAGGCCTCTACGAGCAGTACTTC.

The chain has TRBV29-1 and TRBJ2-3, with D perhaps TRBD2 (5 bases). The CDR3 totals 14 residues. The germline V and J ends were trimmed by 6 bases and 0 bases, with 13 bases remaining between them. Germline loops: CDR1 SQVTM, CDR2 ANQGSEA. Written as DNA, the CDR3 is TGCAGCGTCCGGGTAGCGCCCAGCACAGATACGCAGTATTTT. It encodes CSVRVAPSTDTQYF.

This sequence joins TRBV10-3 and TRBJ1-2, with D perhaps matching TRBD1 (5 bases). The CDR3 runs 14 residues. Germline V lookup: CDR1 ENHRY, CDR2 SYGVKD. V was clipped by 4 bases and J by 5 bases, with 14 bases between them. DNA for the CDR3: TGTGCCATCAGTGCACGGGACGGACGGTATGGCTACACCTTC. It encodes CAISARDGRYGYTF.

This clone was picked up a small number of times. The CDR3 sequence: CASSEYPRGYTF. CDR3 DNA: TGTGCCAGCAGTGAATACCCACGGGGCTACACCTTC. The V gene is TRBV25-1, the J gene TRBJ1-2; no reliable D call. Germline CDR1 reads MGHDK; CDR2 reads SYGVNS. With 0 bases removed from V and 8 bases from J, the gap between germline ends came to 7 bases. The CDR3 is 12 amino acids.

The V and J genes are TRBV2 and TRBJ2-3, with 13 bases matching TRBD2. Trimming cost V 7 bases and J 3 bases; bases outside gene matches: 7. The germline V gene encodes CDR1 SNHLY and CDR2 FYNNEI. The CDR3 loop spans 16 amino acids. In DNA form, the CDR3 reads TGTGCCAGCAATCTGGGACTAGCGGGACTAACAGATACGCAGTATTTT. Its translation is CASNLGLAGLTDTQYF.

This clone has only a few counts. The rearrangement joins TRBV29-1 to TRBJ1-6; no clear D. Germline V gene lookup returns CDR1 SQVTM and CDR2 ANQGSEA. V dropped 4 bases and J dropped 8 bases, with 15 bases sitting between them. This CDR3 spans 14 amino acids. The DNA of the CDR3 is TGCAGCGTTGCCCTTGGCAGGAAAGATTCACCCCTCCACTTT. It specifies CSVALGRKDSPLHF.

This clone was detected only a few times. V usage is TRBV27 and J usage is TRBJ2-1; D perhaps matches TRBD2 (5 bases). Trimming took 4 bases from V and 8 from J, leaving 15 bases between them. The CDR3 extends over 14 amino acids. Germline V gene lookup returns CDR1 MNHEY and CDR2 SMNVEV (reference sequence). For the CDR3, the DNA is TGTGCCAGCAGTTCTATTGTAGGAGGCGATGAGCAGTTCTTC. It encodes CASSSIVGGDEQFF.

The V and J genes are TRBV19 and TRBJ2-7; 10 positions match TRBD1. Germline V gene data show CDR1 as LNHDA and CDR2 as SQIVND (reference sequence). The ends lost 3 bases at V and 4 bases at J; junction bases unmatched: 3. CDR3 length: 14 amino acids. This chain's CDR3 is CASSIRDRGYEQYF. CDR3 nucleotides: TGTGCCAGTAGTATCCGGGACAGGGGATACGAGCAGTACTTC.

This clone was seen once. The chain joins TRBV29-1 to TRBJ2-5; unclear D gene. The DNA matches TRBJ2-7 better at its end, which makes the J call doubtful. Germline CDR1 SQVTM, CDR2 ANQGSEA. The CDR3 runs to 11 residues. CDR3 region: CSVGSSYEQYF. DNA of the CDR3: TGCAGCGTTGGTAGCTCCTACGAGCAGTACTTC.

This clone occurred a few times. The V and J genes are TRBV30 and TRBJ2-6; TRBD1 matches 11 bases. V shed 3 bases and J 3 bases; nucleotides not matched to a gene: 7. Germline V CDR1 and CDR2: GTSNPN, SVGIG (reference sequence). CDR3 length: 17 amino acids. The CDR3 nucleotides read TGTGCCTGGAGCCACCGGGACAGGGGGTTTGGGGCCAACGTCCTGACTTTC. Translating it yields CAWSHRDRGFGANVLTF.

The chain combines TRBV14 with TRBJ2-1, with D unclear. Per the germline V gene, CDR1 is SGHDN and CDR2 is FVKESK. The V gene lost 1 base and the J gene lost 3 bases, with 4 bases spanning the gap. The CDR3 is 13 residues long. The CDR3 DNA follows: TGTGCCAGCAGCCAAGTCCTCTACAATGAGCAGTTCTTC. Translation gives CASSQVLYNEQFF.

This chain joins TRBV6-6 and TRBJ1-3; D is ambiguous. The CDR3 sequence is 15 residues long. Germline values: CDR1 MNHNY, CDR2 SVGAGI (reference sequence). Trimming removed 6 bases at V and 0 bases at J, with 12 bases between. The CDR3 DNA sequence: TGTGCCAGCAGCCCCCCTCAGATCTCTGGAAACACCATATATTTT. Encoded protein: CASSPPQISGNTIYF.

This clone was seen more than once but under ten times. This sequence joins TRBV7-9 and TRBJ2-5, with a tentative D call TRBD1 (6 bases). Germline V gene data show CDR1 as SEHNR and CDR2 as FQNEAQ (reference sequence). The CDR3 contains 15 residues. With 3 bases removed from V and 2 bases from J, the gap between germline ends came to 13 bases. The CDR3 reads CASSFQGWSQETQYF. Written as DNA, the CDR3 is TGTGCCAGCAGCTTCCAGGGGTGGTCTCAAGAGACCCAGTACTTC.

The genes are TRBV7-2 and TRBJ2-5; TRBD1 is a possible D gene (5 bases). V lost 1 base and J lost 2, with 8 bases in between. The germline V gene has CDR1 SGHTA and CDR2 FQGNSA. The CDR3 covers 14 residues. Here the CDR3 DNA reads TGTGCCAGCAGCTTAGGGGGCCAACAAGAGACCCAGTACTTC. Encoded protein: CASSLGGQQETQYF.

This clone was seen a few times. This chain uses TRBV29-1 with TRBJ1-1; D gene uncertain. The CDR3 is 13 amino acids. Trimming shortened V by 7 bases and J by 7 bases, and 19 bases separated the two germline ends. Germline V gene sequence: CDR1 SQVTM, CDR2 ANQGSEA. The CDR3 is CSALGVGIVEAFF. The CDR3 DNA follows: TGCAGCGCCTTAGGAGTCGGGATCGTTGAAGCTTTCTTT.

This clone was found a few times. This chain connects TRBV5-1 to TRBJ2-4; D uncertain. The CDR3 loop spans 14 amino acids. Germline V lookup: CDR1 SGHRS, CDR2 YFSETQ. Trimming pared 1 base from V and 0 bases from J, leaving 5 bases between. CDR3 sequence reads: CASSLLGAKNIQYF. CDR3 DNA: TGCGCCAGCAGCTTGTTGGGAGCCAAAAACATTCAGTACTTC.

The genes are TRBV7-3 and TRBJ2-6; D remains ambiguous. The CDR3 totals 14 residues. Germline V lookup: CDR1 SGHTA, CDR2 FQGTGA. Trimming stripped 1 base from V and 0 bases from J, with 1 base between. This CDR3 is CASSLNSGANVLTF. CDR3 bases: TGTGCCAGCAGCTTAAACTCTGGGGCCAACGTCCTGACTTTC.

CDR3 DNA: TGTGCCAGCAGCCCCCTTAGGTGGGGCTCAGATACGCAGTATTTT. Amino acids: CASSPLRWGSDTQYF. The gene calls are TRBV2 and TRBJ2-3, with D perhaps matching TRBD1 (5 bases). The CDR3 is 15 residues long. The V gene's germline CDR1 is SNHLY and CDR2 FYNNEI. With 6 bases removed from V and 4 bases from J, the gap between germline ends came to 17 bases.

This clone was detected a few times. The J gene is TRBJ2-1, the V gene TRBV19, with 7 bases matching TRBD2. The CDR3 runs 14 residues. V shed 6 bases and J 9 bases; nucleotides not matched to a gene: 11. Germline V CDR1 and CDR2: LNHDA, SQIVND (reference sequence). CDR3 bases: TGTGCCAGTAGGTCGGCGGGAGAGGTTCTTGAGCAGTTCTTC. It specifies CASRSAGEVLEQFF.

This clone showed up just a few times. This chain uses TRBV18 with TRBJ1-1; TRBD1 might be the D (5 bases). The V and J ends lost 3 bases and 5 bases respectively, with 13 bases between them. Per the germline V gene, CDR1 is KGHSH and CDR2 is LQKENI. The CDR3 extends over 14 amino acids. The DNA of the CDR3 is TGTGCCAGCTCACCGACAGAGGGGAGAACTGAAGCTTTCTTT. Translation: CASSPTEGRTEAFF.

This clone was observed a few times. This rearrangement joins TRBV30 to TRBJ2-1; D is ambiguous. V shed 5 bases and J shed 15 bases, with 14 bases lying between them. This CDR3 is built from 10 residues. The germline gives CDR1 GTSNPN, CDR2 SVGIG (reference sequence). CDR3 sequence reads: CAWSRTQRFF. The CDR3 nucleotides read TGTGCCTGGTCTCGGACCCAGCGGTTCTTC.

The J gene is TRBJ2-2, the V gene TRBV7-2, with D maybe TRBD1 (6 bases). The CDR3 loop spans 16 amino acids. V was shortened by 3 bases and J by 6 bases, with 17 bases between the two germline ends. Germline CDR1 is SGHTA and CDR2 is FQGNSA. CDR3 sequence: CASSFVPTGFPGELFF. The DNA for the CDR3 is TGTGCCAGCAGCTTCGTGCCAACAGGGTTTCCCGGGGAGCTGTTTTTT.

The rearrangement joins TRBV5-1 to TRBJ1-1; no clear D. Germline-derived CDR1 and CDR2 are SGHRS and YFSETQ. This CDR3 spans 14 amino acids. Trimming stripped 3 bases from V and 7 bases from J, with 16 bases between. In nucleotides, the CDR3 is TGCGCCAGCAGCTCTTCTCCGGGTCTGGGTGAAGCTTTCTTT. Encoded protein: CASSSSPGLGEAFF.

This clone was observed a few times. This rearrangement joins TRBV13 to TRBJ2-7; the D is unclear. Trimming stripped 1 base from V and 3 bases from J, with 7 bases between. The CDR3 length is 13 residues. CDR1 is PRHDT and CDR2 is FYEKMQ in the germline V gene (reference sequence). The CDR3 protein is CASSLVGYYEQYF. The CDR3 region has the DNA TGTGCCAGCAGCTTAGTTGGCTACTACGAGCAGTACTTC.

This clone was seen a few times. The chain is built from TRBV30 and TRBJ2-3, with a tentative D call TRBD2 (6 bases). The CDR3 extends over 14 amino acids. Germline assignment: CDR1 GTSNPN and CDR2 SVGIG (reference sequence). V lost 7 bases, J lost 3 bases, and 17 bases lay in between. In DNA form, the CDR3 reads TGTGCCTCAGGCTCGGGGGTTGTTACAGATACGCAGTATTTT. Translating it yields CASGSGVVTDTQYF.

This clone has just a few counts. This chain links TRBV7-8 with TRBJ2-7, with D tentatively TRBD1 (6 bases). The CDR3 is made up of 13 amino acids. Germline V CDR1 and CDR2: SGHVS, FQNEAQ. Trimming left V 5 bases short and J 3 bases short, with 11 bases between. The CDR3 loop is CASSPRQDYEQYF. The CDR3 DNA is TGTGCCAGCAGCCCCCGACAGGACTACGAGCAGTACTTC.

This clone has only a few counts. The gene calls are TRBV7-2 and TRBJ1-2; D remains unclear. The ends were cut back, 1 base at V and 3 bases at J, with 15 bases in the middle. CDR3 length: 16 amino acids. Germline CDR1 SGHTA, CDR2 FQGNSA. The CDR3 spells CASSLGLLQPDYGYTF. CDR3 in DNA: TGTGCCAGCAGCTTAGGATTGCTCCAACCGGACTATGGCTACACCTTC.

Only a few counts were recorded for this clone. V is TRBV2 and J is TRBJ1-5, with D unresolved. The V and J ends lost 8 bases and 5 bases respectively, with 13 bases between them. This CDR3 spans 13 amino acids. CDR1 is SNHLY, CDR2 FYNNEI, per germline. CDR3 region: CASRNMIYQPQHF. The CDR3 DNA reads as TGTGCCAGCCGCAACATGATTTATCAGCCCCAGCATTTT.

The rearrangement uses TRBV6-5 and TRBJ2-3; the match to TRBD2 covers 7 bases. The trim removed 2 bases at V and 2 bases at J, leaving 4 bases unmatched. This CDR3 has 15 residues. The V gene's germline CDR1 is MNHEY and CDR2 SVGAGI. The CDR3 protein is CASSYRLADTDTQYF. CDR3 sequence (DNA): TGTGCCAGCAGTTACCGACTAGCTGACACAGATACGCAGTATTTT.